This TCR beta chain came from a study of blood T cell repertoires in COVID-19. The length of the CDR3 is 14 residues. Germline V gives CDR1 MDHEN, CDR2 SYDVKM. V gave up 7 bases and J gave up 2 bases, with 11 bases separating them. This table comes from immunoSEQ multiplex PCR, and its TCRdb copy is limited to in-frame clones, with some not included. The sample includes about 61,000 clones, 88% of them seen just once. The chain has TRBV28 and TRBJ2-2; D unresolved. This receptor was obtained from a woman aged 45-59 years with active or convalescent COVID-19. The source material was peripheral blood. CDR3 bases: TGTGCCAGCAAAGCCGGAGCCAACACCGGGGAGCTGTTTTTT. Encoded protein: CASKAGANTGELFF.